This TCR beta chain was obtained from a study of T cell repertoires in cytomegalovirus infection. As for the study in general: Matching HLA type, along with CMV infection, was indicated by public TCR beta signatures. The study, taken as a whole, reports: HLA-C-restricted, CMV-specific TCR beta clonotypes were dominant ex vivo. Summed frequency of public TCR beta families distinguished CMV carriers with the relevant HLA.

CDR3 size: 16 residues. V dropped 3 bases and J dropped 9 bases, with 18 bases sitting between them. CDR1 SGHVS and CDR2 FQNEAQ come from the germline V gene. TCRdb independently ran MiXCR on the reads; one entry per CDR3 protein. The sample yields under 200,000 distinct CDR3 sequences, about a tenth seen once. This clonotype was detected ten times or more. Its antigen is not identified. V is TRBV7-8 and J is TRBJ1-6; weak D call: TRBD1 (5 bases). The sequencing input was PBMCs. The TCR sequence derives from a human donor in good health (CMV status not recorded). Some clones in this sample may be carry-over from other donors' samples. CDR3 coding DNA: TGTGCCAGCAGCTTTATCGGGACTCGTACCGGTTCACCCCTCCACTTT. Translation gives CASSFIGTRTGSPLHF.